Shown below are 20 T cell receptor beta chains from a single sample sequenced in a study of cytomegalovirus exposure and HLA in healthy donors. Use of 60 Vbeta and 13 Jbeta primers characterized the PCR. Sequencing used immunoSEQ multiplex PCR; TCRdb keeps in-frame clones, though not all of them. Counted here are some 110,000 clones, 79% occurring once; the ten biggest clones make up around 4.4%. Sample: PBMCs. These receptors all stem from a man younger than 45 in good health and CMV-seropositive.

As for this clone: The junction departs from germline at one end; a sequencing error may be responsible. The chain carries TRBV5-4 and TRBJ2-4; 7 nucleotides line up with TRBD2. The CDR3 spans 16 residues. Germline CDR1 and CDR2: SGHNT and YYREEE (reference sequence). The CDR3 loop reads CASSLSGELAKNSQYF. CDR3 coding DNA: TGTGCCAGCAGCTTGAGCGGGGAATTAGCCAAAAACAGTCAGTACTTC. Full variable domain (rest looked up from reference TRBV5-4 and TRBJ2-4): ETGVTQSPTHLIKTRGQQVTLRCSSQSGHNTVSWYQQALGQGPQFIFQYYREEENGRGNFPPRFSGLQFPNYSSELNVNALELDDSALYLCASSLSGELAKNSQYFGAGTRLSVL.

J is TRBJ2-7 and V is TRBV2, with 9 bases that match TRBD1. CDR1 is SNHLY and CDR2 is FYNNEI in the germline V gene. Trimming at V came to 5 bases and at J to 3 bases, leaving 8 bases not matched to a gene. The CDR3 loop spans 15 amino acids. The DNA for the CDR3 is TGTGCCAGCAGTTACCAATCGGGACAGGGCTACGAGCAGTACTTC. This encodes CASSYQSGQGYEQYF.

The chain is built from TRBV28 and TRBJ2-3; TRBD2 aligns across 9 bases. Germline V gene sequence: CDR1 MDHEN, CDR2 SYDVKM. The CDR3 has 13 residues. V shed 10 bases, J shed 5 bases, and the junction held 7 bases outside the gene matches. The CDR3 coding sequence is TGTGCCACCGGACTAGCGAACGAAGATACGCAGTATTTT. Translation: CATGLANEDTQYF.

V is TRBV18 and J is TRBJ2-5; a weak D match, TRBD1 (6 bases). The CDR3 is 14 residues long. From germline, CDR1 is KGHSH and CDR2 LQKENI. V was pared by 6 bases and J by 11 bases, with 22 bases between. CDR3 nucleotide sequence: TGTGCCAGCTCGGTGACAGGTACCTCCTCAGAGCAGTACTTC. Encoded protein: CASSVTGTSSEQYF. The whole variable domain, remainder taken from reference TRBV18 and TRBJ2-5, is NAGVMQNPRHLVRRRGQEARLRCSPMKGHSHVYWYRQLPEEGLKFMVYLQKENIIDESGMPKERFSAEFPKEGPSILRIQQVVRGDSAAYFCASSVTGTSSEQYFGPGTRLLVL.

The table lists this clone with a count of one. The CDR3 protein is CASSHLQGMNTEAFF. In DNA, the CDR3 is TGCGCCAGCAGCCACCTACAGGGCATGAACACTGAAGCTTTCTTT. This chain connects TRBV4-3 to TRBJ1-1; possible D gene TRBD1, 6 bases. CDR1 is LGHNA and CDR2 is YSLEER in the germline V gene. This CDR3 is built from 15 residues. V lost 3 bases and J lost 0, with 11 bases in between.

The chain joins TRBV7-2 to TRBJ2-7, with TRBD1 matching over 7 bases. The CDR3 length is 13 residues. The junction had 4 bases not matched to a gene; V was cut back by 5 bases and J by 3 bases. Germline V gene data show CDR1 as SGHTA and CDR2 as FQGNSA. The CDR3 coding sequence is TGTGCCAGCAGCCCCAGACAGGGCTACGAGCAGTACTTC. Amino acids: CASSPRQGYEQYF.

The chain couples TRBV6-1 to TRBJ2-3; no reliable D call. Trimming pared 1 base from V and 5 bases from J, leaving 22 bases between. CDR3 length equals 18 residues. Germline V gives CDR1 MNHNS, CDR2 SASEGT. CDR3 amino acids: CASSEESPQAIIGDTQYF. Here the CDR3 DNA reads TGTGCCAGCAGTGAAGAAAGCCCTCAGGCAATCATCGGAGATACGCAGTATTTT.

The CDR3 coding sequence is TGTGCCATCAGTGCAGGGAAGTCCTACAATGAGCAGTTCTTC. The encoded protein is CAISAGKSYNEQFF. The gene calls are TRBV10-3 and TRBJ2-1, with a weak D call TRBD1 (5 bases). The length of the CDR3 is 14 residues. V shed 4 bases and J shed 1 base, with 8 bases lying between them. Germline loops: CDR1 ENHRY, CDR2 SYGVKD.

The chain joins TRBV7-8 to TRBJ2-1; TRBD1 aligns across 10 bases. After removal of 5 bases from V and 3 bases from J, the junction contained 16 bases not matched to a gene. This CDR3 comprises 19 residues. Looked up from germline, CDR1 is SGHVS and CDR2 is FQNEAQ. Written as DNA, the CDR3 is TGTGCCAGCAGCCCCCGGGACAGGGGACATGAACGAGGCTACAATGAGCAGTTCTTC. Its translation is CASSPRDRGHERGYNEQFF.

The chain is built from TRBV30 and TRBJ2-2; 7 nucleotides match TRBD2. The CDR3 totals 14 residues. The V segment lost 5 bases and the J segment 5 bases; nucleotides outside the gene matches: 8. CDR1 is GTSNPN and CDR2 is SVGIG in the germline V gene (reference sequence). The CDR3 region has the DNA TGTGCCTGGGGTAACCCCGGGGGGACCGGGGAGCTGTTTTTT. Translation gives CAWGNPGGTGELFF.

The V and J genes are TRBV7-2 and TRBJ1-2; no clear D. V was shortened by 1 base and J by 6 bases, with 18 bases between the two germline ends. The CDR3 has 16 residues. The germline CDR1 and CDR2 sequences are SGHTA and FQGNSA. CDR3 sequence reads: CASSLGPRGDRDGYTF. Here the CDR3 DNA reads TGTGCCAGCAGCTTAGGTCCCCGGGGAGATAGGGATGGCTACACCTTC.

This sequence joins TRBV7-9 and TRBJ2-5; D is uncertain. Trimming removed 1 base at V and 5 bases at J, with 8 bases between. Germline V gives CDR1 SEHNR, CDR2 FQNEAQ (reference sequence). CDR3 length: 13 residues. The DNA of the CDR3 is TGTGCCAGCAGCTTAGTCTCACTTGAGACCCAGTACTTC. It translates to CASSLVSLETQYF.

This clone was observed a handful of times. In nucleotides, the CDR3 is TGTGCCAGCAGCTTGAAGTCCAGCGGGGGAGACAATGAGCAGTTCTTC. As protein: CASSLKSSGGDNEQFF. The gene calls are TRBV5-4 and TRBJ2-1; TRBD2 agrees at 8 bases. The CDR3 runs to 16 residues. The germline V gene has CDR1 SGHNT and CDR2 YYREEE (reference sequence). The J segment lost 5 bases and the V segment lost 1 base, leaving 8 bases of the junction unmatched. Full variable domain (outside the CDR3, taken from reference TRBV5-4 and TRBJ2-1): ETGVTQSPTHLIKTRGQQVTLRCSSQSGHNTVSWYQQALGQGPQFIFQYYREEENGRGNFPPRFSGLQFPNYSSELNVNALELDDSALYLCASSLKSSGGDNEQFFGPGTRLTVL.

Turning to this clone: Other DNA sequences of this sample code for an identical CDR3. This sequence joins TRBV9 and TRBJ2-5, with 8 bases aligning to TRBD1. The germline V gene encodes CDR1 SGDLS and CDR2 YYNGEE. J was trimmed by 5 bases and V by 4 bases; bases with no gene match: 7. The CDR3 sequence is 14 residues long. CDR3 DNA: TGTGCCAGCAGCCCAGGGGGCGCGCAGGAGACCCAGTACTTC. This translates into CASSPGGAQETQYF.

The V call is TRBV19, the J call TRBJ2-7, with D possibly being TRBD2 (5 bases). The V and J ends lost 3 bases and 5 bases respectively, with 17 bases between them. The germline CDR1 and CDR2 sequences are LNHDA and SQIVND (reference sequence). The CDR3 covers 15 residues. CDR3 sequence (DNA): TGTGCCAGTAGTATTTGGGCTAGCATCGTCCACGAGCAGTACTTC. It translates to CASSIWASIVHEQYF.

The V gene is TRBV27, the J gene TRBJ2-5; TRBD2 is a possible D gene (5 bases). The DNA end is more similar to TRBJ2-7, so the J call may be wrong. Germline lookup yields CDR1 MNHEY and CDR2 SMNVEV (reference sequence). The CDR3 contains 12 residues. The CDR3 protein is CASSFRGGEQYF. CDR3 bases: TGTGCCAGCAGTTTCCGGGGTGGCGAGCAGTACTTC.

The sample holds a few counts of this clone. CDR3 bases: TGTGCCAGCAGCTTAAAGGGGATCGGCAATCAGCCCCAGCATTTT. As protein: CASSLKGIGNQPQHF. The rearrangement uses TRBV7-2 and TRBJ1-5; perhaps TRBD1 as D (5 bases). Per germline, CDR1 SGHTA and CDR2 FQGNSA. The CDR3 is made up of 15 amino acids. V dropped 2 bases and J dropped 2 bases, with 10 bases sitting between them. Variable domain in full (rest from reference TRBV7-2 and TRBJ1-5): GAGVSQSPSNKVTEKGKDVELRCDPISGHTALYWYRQSLGQGLEFLIYFQGNSAPDKSGLPSDRFSAERTGGSVSTLTIQRTQQEDSAVYLCASSLKGIGNQPQHFGDGTRLSIL.

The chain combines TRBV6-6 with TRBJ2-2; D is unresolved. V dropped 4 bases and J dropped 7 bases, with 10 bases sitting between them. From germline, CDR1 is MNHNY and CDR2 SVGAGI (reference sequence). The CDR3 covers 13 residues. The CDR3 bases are TGTGCCAGCAGTTCCGTTAGAGGCGGGGAGCTGTTTTTT. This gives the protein CASSSVRGGELFF.

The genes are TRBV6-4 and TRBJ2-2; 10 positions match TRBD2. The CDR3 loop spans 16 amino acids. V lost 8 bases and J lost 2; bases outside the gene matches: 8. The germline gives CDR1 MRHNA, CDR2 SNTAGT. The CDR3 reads CASSSGLAENTGELFF. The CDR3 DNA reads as TGTGCCAGCTCCAGTGGACTAGCGGAAAACACCGGGGAGCTGTTTTTT.

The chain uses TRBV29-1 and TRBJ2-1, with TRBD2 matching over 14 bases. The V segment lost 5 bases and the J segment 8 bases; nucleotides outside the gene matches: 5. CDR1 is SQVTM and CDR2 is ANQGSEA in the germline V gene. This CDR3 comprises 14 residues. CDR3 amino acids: CSVFRTSGRHEQFF. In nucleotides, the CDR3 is TGCAGCGTTTTCAGGACTAGCGGGAGGCATGAGCAGTTCTTC.